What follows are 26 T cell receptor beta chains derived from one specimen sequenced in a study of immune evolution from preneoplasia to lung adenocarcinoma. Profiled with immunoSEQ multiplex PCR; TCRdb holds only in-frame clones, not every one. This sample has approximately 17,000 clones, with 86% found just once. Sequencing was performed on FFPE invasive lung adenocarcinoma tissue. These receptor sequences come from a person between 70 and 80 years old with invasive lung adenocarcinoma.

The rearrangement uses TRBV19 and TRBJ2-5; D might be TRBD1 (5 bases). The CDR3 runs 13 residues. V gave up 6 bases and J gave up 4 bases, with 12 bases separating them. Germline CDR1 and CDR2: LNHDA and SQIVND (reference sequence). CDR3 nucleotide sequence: TGTGCCAGTAGGCCCGGGCAGGGAGAGACCCAGTACTTC. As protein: CASRPGQGETQYF.

The CDR3 here is CASSLTGAGGETQYF. CDR3 DNA sequence: TGTGCCAGCAGCCTGACAGGGGCCGGAGGGGAGACCCAGTACTTC. The chain joins TRBV2 to TRBJ2-5; 8 bases are shared with TRBD1. Per germline, CDR1 SNHLY and CDR2 FYNNEI. The trim removed 6 bases at V and 5 bases at J, leaving 11 bases unmatched. The CDR3 has 15 amino acids.

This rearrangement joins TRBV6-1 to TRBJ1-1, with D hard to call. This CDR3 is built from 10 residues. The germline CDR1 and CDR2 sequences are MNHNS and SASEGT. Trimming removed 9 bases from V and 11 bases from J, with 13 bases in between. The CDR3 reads CASLLGKAFF. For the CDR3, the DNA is TGTGCCAGTCTCTTAGGAAAGGCTTTCTTT.

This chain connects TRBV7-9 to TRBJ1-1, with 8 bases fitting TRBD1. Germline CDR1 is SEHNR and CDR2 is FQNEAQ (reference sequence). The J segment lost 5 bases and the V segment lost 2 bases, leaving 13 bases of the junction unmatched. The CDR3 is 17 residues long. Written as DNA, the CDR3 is TGTGCCAGCAGCTTAATAGGCAGGGGCAGGGGGCTGACTGAAGCTTTCTTT. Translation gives CASSLIGRGRGLTEAFF.

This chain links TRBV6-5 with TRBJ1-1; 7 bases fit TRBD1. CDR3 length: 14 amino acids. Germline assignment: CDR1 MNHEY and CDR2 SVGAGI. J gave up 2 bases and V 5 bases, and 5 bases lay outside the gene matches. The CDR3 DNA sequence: TGTGCCAGCAGTGGATGGACAGGTAACACTGAAGCTTTCTTT. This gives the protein CASSGWTGNTEAFF.

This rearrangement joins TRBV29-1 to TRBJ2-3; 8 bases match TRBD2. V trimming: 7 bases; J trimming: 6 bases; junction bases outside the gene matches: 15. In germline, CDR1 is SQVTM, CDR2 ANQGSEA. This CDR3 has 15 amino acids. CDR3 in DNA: TGCAGCGGTAAAACTAGCGGAGGAGGCTACGATACGCAGTATTTT. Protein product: CSGKTSGGGYDTQYF.

The CDR3 bases are TGCGCCAGCAGCTGGAGGGGGGACTCAACTAATGAAAAACTGTTTTTT. The encoded protein is CASSWRGDSTNEKLFF. This chain uses TRBV5-1 with TRBJ1-4; maybe TRBD1 (6 bases). The CDR3 runs to 16 residues. V lost 3 bases to trimming and J lost 0 bases, with 12 bases between them. Germline V gene lookup returns CDR1 SGHRS and CDR2 YFSETQ.

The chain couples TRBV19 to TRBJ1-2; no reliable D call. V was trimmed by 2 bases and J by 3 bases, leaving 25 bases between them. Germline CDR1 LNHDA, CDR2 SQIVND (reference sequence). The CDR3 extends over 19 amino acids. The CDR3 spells CASSIWPRTVLDLDYGYTF. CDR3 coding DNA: TGTGCCAGTAGTATATGGCCCCGTACTGTTTTGGATTTGGACTATGGCTACACCTTC.

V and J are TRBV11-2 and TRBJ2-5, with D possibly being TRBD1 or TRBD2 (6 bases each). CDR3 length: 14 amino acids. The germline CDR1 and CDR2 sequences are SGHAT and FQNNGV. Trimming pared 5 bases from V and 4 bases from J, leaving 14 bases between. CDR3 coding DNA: TGTGCCAGCAGCCCCGGGGGCGGTTTAGAGACCCAGTACTTC. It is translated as CASSPGGGLETQYF.

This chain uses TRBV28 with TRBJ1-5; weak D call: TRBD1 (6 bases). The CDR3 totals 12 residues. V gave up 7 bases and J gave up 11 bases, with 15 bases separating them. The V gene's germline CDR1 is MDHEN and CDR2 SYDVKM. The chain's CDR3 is CASTSLRGAQHF. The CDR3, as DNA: TGTGCCAGCACCTCCCTAAGGGGGGCCCAGCATTTT.

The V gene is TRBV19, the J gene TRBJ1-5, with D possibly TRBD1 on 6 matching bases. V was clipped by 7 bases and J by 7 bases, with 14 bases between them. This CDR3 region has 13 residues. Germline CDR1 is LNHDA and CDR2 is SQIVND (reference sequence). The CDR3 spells CASNRGLRQPQHF. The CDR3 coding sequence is TGTGCCAGTAATCGGGGGCTAAGGCAGCCCCAGCATTTT.

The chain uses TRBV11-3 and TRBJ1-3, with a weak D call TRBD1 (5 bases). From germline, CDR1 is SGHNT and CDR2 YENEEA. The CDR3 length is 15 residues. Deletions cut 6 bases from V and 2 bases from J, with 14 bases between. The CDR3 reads CASRLRGRAGNTIYF. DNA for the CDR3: TGTGCCAGCAGACTACGGGGCAGAGCTGGAAACACCATATATTTT.

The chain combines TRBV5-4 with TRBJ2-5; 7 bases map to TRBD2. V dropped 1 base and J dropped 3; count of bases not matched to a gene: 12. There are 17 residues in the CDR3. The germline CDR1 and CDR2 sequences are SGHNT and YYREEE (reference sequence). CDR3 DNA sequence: TGTGCCAGCAGCTTGCCCCTAGATAGGGAGGGGAAAGAGACCCAGTACTTC. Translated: CASSLPLDREGKETQYF.

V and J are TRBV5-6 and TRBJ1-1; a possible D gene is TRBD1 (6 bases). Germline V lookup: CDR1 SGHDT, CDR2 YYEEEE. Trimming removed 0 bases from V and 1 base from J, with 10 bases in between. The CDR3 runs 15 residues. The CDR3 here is CASSLAGVKNTEAFF. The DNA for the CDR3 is TGTGCCAGCAGCTTGGCAGGGGTGAAGAACACTGAAGCTTTCTTT. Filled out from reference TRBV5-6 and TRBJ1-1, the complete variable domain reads DAGVTQSPTHLIKTRGQQVTLRCSPKSGHDTVSWYQQALGQGPQFIFQYYEEEERQRGNFPDRFSGHQFPNYSSELNVNALLLGDSALYLCASSLAGVKNTEAFFGQGTRLTVV.

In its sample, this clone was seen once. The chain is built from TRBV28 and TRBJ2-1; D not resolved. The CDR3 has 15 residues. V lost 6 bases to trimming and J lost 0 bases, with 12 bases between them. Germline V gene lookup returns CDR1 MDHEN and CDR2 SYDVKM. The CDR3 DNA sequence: TGTGCCAGCAGGGGCGGTGGCAGCTCCTACAATGAGCAGTTCTTC. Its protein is CASRGGGSSYNEQFF.

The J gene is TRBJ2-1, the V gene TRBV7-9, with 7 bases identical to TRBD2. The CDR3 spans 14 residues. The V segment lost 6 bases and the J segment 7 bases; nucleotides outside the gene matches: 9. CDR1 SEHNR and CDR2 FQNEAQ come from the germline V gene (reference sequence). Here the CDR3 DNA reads TGTGCCAGCAGACATCGGGGGGAGTCGAATGAGCAGTTCTTC. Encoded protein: CASRHRGESNEQFF.

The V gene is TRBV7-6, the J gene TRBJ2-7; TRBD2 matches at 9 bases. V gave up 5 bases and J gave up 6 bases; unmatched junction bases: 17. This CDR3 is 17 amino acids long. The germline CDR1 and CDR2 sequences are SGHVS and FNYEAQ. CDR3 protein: CASSATATSGMVFEQYF. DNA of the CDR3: TGTGCCAGCAGCGCCACTGCGACTAGCGGTATGGTTTTCGAGCAGTACTTC.

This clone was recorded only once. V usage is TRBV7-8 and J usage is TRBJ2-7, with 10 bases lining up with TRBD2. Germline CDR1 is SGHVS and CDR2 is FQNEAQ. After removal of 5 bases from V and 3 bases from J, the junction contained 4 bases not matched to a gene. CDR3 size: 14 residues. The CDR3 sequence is CASSQGLAFYEQYF. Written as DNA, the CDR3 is TGTGCCAGCAGCCAGGGACTAGCGTTCTACGAGCAGTACTTC.

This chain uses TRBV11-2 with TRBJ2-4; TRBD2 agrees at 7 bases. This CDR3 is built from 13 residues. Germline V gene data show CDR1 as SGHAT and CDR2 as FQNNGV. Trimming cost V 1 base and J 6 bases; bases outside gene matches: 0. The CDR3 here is CASSLGGGNIQYF. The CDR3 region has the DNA TGTGCCAGCAGCTTAGGCGGGGGAAACATTCAGTACTTC.

The CDR3 reads CASSRTGTSGVHEQYF. CDR3 nucleotides: TGTGCCAGCAGCCGTACCGGGACCTCGGGAGTACACGAGCAGTACTTC. The chain has TRBV7-2 and TRBJ2-7; perhaps TRBD2 as D (6 bases). CDR3 size: 16 residues. V was cut by 5 bases and J by 5 bases, with 22 bases left in between. CDR1 and CDR2 from the germline V gene are SGHTA and FQGNSA.

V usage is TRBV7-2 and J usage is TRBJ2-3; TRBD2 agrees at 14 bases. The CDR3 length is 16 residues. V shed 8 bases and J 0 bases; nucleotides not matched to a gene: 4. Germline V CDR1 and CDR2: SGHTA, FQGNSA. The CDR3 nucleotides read TGTGCCAGCCGGACTAGCGGGAGGCATAGCACAGATACGCAGTATTTT. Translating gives CASRTSGRHSTDTQYF.

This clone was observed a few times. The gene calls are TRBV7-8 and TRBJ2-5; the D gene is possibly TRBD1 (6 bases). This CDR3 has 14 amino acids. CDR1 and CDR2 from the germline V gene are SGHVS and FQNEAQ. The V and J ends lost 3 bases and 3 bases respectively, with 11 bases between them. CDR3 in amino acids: CASSFTGTKETQYF. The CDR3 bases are TGTGCCAGCAGCTTCACCGGGACAAAAGAGACCCAGTACTTC.

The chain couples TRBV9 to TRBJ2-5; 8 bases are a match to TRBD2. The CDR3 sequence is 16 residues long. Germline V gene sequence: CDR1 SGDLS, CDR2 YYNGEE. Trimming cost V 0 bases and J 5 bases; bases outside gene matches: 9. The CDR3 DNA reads TGTGCCAGCAGCGTAGAACCGGGACTAGTGGGGGAGACCCAGTACTTC. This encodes CASSVEPGLVGETQYF.

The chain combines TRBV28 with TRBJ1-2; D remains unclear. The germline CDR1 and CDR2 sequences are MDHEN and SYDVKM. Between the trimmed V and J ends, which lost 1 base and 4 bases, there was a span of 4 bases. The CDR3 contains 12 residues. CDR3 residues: CASSLFGYGYTF. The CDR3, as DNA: TGTGCCAGCAGTTTATTCGGCTATGGCTACACCTTC.

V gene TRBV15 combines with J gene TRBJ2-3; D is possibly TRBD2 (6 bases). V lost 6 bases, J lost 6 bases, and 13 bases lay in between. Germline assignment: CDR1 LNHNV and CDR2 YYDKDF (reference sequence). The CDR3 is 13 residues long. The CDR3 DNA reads TGTGCCACCAGTTCGTGGACTAAGGATACGCAGTATTTT. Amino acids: CATSSWTKDTQYF.

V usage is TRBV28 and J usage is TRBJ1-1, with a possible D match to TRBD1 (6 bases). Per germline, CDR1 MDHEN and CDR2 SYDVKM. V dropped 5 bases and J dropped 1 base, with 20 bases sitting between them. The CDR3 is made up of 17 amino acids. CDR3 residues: CASSPLGGLAWNTEAFF. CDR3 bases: TGTGCCAGCAGTCCCCTGGGGGGGCTGGCATGGAACACTGAAGCTTTCTTT.